This passage covers 26 T cell receptor beta chains from one sample sequenced in a study of cytomegalovirus exposure and HLA in healthy donors (dated by TCRdb to 2015 to 2018). Libraries were prepared through the immunoSEQ multiplex PCR assay. For the multiplex PCR, a mixture combining 60 forward primers for TCR Vbeta segments and 13 reverse primers for TCR Jbeta segments was used. The table was pulled from immuneACCESS by TCRdb, which kept in-frame rearrangements only. Such tables lose some clones; where checked, under half of the loss comes from unresolved V genes, and the rest has no known cause. The sample table contains 100,000 to 150,000 clones; only one count was recorded for roughly 80% of them. The ten biggest clones cover approximately 10% of the sample. The sequencing sample was made of PBMCs. The receptor set was obtained from a young man in good health and CMV-seropositive.

The chain joins TRBV6-5 to TRBJ2-5; a possible D gene is TRBD1 (6 bases). The CDR3 length is 16 residues. V was cut by 0 bases and J by 2 bases, with 13 bases left in between. Germline loops: CDR1 MNHEY, CDR2 SVGAGI. CDR3 coding DNA: TGTGCCAGCAGTTACTCTGAGACAGGAGGACAAGAGACCCAGTACTTC. Translating gives CASSYSETGGQETQYF.

The sample holds a few counts of this clone. The J gene is TRBJ2-5, the V gene TRBV15; 13 positions match TRBD2. Germline V CDR1 and CDR2: LNHNV, YYDKDF (reference sequence). The CDR3 length is 20 residues. After removal of 3 bases from V and 5 bases from J, the junction contained 18 bases not matched to a gene. The CDR3 loop reads CATSRKTSGRFSLIGETQYF. CDR3 in DNA: TGTGCCACCAGCAGGAAGACTAGCGGGAGGTTTTCTCTTATCGGGGAGACCCAGTACTTC.

DNA of the CDR3: TGTGCCAGCAGCTTGGAACTAGGAGAAGAGCAGTTCTTC. Protein sequence: CASSLELGEEQFF. This rearrangement joins TRBV5-6 to TRBJ2-1, with D possibly being TRBD2 (5 bases). This CDR3 comprises 13 residues. V shed 0 bases and J shed 10 bases, with 11 bases lying between them. Per the germline V gene, CDR1 is SGHDT and CDR2 is YYEEEE.

The genes are TRBV7-8 and TRBJ2-1; TRBD2 matches at 10 bases. The germline V gene encodes CDR1 SGHVS and CDR2 FQNEAQ. The CDR3 has 15 amino acids. Trimming removed 2 bases from V and 7 bases from J; junction bases left unmatched: 5. The CDR3 coding sequence is TGTGCCAGCAGCTTACTAGCGGGAGCGGGGAATGAGCAGTTCTTC. Translating gives CASSLLAGAGNEQFF.

The rearrangement links TRBV4-2 to TRBJ2-7, with 10 bases fitting TRBD2. Germline loops: CDR1 LGHNA, CDR2 YNFKEQ. V gave up 1 base and J gave up 0 bases; unmatched junction bases: 0. This CDR3 comprises 15 residues. The CDR3 DNA follows: TGTGCCAGCAGCCAAGCTAGCGGGAGCTCCTACGAGCAGTACTTC. Translated: CASSQASGSSYEQYF.

This clone has more than one count but fewer than ten. This chain uses TRBV7-2 with TRBJ2-1; the match to TRBD2 covers 7 bases. The CDR3 consists of 18 residues. V trimming: 1 base; J trimming: 0 bases; junction bases outside the gene matches: 9. CDR1 is SGHTA, CDR2 FQGNSA, per germline. CDR3 residues: CASSLEGRGRSSYNEQFF. The CDR3 bases are TGTGCCAGCAGCTTAGAGGGGCGGGGGAGGAGCTCCTACAATGAGCAGTTCTTC.

This clone was seen a handful of times. The CDR3 DNA reads TGTGCCAGCAACACTCTCGGGACAGGGGCCCCTTCGGGCTACACCTTC. This sequence encodes CASNTLGTGAPSGYTF. The genes are TRBV28 and TRBJ1-2, with TRBD1 matching 10 bases. Germline V gene data show CDR1 as MDHEN and CDR2 as SYDVKM. This CDR3 contains 16 residues. The J segment lost 8 bases and the V segment lost 7 bases, leaving 16 bases of the junction unmatched.

The V and J genes are TRBV21-1 and TRBJ2-7; the table's D gene call, TRBD1, was not cross checked with the DNA. TRBV21-1 is a pseudogene locus. The CDR3 spans 15 residues. Here the CDR3 reads CASTKRTGEGYEQYF. Written as DNA, the CDR3 is TGTGCCAGCACCAAAAGGACAGGGGAGGGCTACGAGCAGTACTTC.

The count of this clone is one. The V call is TRBV29-1, the J call TRBJ2-3, with TRBD2 matching over 7 bases. The CDR3 covers 14 residues. Trimming cost V 1 base and J 1 base; bases outside gene matches: 2. Germline CDR1 and CDR2: SQVTM and ANQGSEA. CDR3 coding DNA: TGCAGCGTTGAAGTCAGCGGGGGCACAGATACGCAGTATTTT. Its translation is CSVEVSGGTDTQYF.

The chain carries TRBV11-3 and TRBJ1-1; TRBD1 is a possible D gene (5 bases). V was pared by 2 bases and J by 5 bases, with 15 bases between. The CDR3 length is 15 residues. Looked up from germline, CDR1 is SGHNT and CDR2 is YENEEA. CDR3 bases: TGTGCCAGCAGCTTATCGTCCCAGGGAGGTACTGAAGCTTTCTTT. It encodes CASSLSSQGGTEAFF. The full variable domain, rest sourced from reference TRBV11-3 and TRBJ1-1, is EAGVVQSPRYKIIEKKQPVAFWCNPISGHNTLYWYLQNLGQGPELLIRYENEEAVDDSQLPKDRFSAERLKGVDSTLKIQPAELGDSAVYLCASSLSSQGGTEAFFGQGTRLTVV.

By share, this clone ranks as medium-sized. This sequence joins TRBV15 and TRBJ2-7, with 10 bases matching TRBD1. The germline CDR1 and CDR2 sequences are LNHNV and YYDKDF (reference sequence). CDR3 size: 19 residues. The junction had 15 bases not matched to a gene; V was cut back by 2 bases and J by 2 bases. CDR3 coding DNA: TGTGCCACCAGCAGATTAGGGACAGGGGAAAACCTTCTTACCTACGAGCAGTACTTC. As protein: CATSRLGTGENLLTYEQYF.

Only a few counts were recorded for this clone. The V gene is TRBV5-1, the J gene TRBJ2-2; a possible D gene is TRBD1 (5 bases). The ends were cut back, 2 bases at V and 4 bases at J, with 12 bases in the middle. This CDR3 comprises 15 residues. Germline-derived CDR1 and CDR2 are SGHRS and YFSETQ. The CDR3 sequence is CASSFQGIGTGELFF. CDR3 nucleotide sequence: TGCGCCAGCAGCTTCCAGGGTATCGGCACCGGGGAGCTGTTTTTT.

The V call is TRBV27, the J call TRBJ2-7, with 9 bases fitting TRBD2. V lost 0 bases, J lost 1 base, and 4 bases stayed unmatched. The V gene's germline CDR1 is MNHEY and CDR2 SMNVEV (reference sequence). The CDR3 contains 16 residues. CDR3 sequence reads: CASSLSGSGRSYEQYF. CDR3 DNA: TGTGCCAGCAGTTTATCTGGTAGCGGGAGATCCTACGAGCAGTACTTC.

The chain joins TRBV19 to TRBJ1-1, with D perhaps matching TRBD1 (5 bases). V lost 6 bases, J lost 3 bases, and 11 bases lay in between. The CDR3 has 13 amino acids. Looked up from germline, CDR1 is LNHDA and CDR2 is SQIVND (reference sequence). The CDR3 is CASREGRHTEAFF. The CDR3 nucleotides are TGTGCCAGTAGGGAGGGGCGACACACTGAAGCTTTCTTT. Using reference TRBV19 and TRBJ1-1 for the parts outside the CDR3, the full variable domain is DGGITQSPKYLFRKEGQNVTLSCEQNLNHDAMYWYRQDPGQGLRLIYYSQIVNDFQKGDIAEGYSVSREKKESFPLTVTSAQKNPTAFYLCASREGRHTEAFFGQGTRLTVV.

The chain joins TRBV5-4 to TRBJ2-3, with TRBD2 as a possible D gene (6 bases). The CDR3 contains 15 residues. The V end lost 0 bases, the J end lost 2 bases, and 10 bases lay between the germline ends. In germline, CDR1 is SGHNT, CDR2 YYREEE (reference sequence). CDR3 protein: CASSLGASATDTQYF. The CDR3 region has the DNA TGTGCCAGCAGCTTGGGTGCTAGCGCCACAGATACGCAGTATTTT.

CDR3 DNA: TGTGCCAGCAGCTTAGGCGCGGGAGGATTCTACGAGCAGTACTTC. This translates into CASSLGAGGFYEQYF. This sequence joins TRBV7-2 and TRBJ2-5; 8 nucleotides align to TRBD2. The J call may be faulty, since TRBJ2-7 better matches the DNA end. This CDR3 has 15 residues. CDR1 and CDR2 (germline): SGHTA, FQGNSA.

The chain employs TRBV7-8 and TRBJ1-2, with 7 bases fitting TRBD1. The J segment lost 4 bases and the V segment lost 5 bases, leaving 7 bases of the junction unmatched. Germline V lookup: CDR1 SGHVS, CDR2 FQNEAQ. This CDR3 contains 14 residues. In DNA, the CDR3 is TGTGCCAGCAGCGGCAGGGACAGAACCTATGGCTACACCTTC. It codes for CASSGRDRTYGYTF.

With respect to this clone: Other DNA sequences from this sample encode an identical CDR3 as well. The CDR3 DNA is TGTGCCAGCAGGAGACAGGCCGGGCGTGAAAAACTGTTTTTT. This codes for CASRRQAGREKLFF. The chain uses TRBV6-5 and TRBJ1-4, with TRBD1 as a possible D gene (6 bases). This CDR3 has 14 amino acids. Germline V CDR1 and CDR2: MNHEY, SVGAGI. V was cut by 6 bases and J by 7 bases, with 15 bases left in between.

The J gene is TRBJ1-1, the V gene TRBV4-2; tentative D call: TRBD1 (6 bases). The V gene lost 0 bases and the J gene lost 1 base, with 12 bases spanning the gap. Germline CDR1 reads LGHNA; CDR2 reads YNFKEQ. This CDR3 is 16 amino acids long. In DNA form, the CDR3 reads TGTGCCAGCAGCCAAGAAGAGGGAGGGGGGAACACTGAAGCTTTCTTT. It yields the protein CASSQEEGGGNTEAFF.

This clone was seen once. The chain combines TRBV4-1 with TRBJ2-1; 10 bases are a match to TRBD2. CDR1 and CDR2 (germline): MGHRA, YSYEKL. The CDR3 covers 12 residues. V dropped 4 bases and J dropped 14; count of bases not matched to a gene: 5. This CDR3 is CASSLTSGMKFF. In DNA form, the CDR3 reads TGCGCCAGCAGCCTAACTAGCGGGATGAAGTTCTTC.

The rearrangement joins TRBV2 to TRBJ1-2, with D unresolved. The V gene lost 2 bases and the J gene lost 8 bases, with 9 bases spanning the gap. This CDR3 is built from 12 residues. Germline CDR1 reads SNHLY; CDR2 reads FYNNEI. DNA of the CDR3: TGTGCCAGCAGTGAACAGGTTCCCGGCTACACCTTC. Amino acids: CASSEQVPGYTF.

The chain recombines TRBV6-5 with TRBJ1-4; D is possibly TRBD1 (5 bases). The CDR3 length is 11 residues. In germline, CDR1 is MNHEY, CDR2 SVGAGI. The CDR3 DNA follows: TGTGCTACGTGGGGGGGGGAAAAACTGTTTTTT. Amino acid sequence: CATWGGEKLFF.

The CDR3 sequence: CAISERASTSSYNEQFF. The CDR3 nucleotides are TGTGCCATCAGTGAGAGGGCGTCGACTAGCTCCTACAATGAGCAGTTCTTC. The J gene is TRBJ2-1, the V gene TRBV10-3; D possibly corresponds to TRBD2 (6 bases). Germline-derived CDR1 and CDR2 are ENHRY and SYGVKD. The CDR3 length is 17 residues. Between the trimmed V and J ends, which lost 2 bases and 0 bases, there was a span of 14 bases.

Concerning this clone itself: Different DNA sequences within this sample yield the same CDR3. DNA of the CDR3: TGTGCCAGCAGTGAAGGAGAGAACACTGAAGCTTTCTTT. This translates into CASSEGENTEAFF. The V call is TRBV6-4, the J call TRBJ1-1, with D unclear. The CDR3 is made up of 13 amino acids. Germline V gene data show CDR1 as MRHNA and CDR2 as SNTAGT. V lost 3 bases and J 1 base, leaving 6 bases between the germline ends.

The sample holds a few counts of this clone. V is TRBV5-1 and J is TRBJ2-7, with a tentative D call TRBD2 (6 bases). This CDR3 spans 15 amino acids. Germline V lookup: CDR1 SGHRS, CDR2 YFSETQ. Trimming left V 1 base short and J 5 bases short, with 16 bases between. CDR3 sequence: CASSLSPGVKDEQYF. In DNA, the CDR3 is TGCGCCAGCAGCTTGTCACCGGGGGTTAAGGACGAGCAGTACTTC. The full variable domain, with the rest looked up from reference TRBV5-1 and TRBJ2-7, is KAGVTQTPRYLIKTRGQQVTLSCSPISGHRSVSWYQQTPGQGLQFLFEYFSETQRNKGNFPGRFSGRQFSNSRSEMNVSTLELGDSALYLCASSLSPGVKDEQYFGPGTRLTVT.

This sequence joins TRBV28 and TRBJ2-7; the D gene is possibly TRBD1 (6 bases). From germline, CDR1 is MDHEN and CDR2 SYDVKM. Deletions cut 8 bases from V and 6 bases from J, with 20 bases between. The CDR3 is made up of 14 amino acids. The CDR3 DNA is TGTGCCAGCTTGGACAGATCGGTTCTATCCGAGCAGTACTTC. Protein: CASLDRSVLSEQYF.